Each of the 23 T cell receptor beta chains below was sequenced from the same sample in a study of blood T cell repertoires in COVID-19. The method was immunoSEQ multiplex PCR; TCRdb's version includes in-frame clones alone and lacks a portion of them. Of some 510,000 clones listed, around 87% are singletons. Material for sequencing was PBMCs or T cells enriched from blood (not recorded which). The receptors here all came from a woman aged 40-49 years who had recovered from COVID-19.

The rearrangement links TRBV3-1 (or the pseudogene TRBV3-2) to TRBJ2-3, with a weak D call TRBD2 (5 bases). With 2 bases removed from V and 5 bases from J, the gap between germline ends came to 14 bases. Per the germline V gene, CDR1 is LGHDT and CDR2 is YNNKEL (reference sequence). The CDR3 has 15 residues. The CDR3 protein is CASSQRLLEEDTQYF. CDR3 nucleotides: TGTGCCAGCAGCCAAAGGCTTCTGGAGGAAGATACGCAGTATTTT.

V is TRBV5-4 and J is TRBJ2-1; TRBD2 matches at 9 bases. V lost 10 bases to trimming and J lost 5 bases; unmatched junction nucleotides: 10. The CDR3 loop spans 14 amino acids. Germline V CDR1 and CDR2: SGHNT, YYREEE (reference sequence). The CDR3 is CAAVGREGNNEQFF. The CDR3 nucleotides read TGTGCCGCGGTGGGGCGGGAGGGGAACAATGAGCAGTTCTTC.

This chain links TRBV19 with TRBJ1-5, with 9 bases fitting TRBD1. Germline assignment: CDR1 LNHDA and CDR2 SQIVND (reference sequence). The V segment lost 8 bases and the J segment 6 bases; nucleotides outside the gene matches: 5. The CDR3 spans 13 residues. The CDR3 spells CASRDREGQPQHF. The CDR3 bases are TGTGCCAGTCGGGACAGGGAGGGTCAGCCCCAGCATTTT.

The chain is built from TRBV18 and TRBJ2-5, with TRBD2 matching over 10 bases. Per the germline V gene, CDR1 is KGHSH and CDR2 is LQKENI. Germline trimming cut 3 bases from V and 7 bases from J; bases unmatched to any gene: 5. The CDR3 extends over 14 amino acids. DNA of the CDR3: TGTGCCAGCTCACCCGGGACTAGCGTGGGGACCCAGTACTTC. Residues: CASSPGTSVGTQYF.

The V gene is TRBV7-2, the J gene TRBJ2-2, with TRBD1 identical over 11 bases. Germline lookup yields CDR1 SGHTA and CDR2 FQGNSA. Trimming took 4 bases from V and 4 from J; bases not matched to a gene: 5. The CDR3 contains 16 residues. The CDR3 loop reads CASSSGGTGGTGELFF. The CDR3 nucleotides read TGTGCCAGCAGCTCGGGCGGGACAGGGGGCACCGGGGAGCTGTTTTTT.

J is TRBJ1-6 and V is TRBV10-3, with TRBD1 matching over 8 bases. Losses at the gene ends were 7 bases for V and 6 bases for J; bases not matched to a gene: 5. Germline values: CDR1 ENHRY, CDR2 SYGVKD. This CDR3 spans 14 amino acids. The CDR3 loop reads CAIKSGQANSPLHF. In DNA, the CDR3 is TGTGCCATCAAATCGGGACAGGCTAATTCACCCCTCCACTTT.

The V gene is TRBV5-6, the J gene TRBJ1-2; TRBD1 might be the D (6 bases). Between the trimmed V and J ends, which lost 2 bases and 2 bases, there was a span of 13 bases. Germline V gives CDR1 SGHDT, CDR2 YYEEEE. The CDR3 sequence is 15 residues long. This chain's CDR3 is CASSLRDTANYGYTF. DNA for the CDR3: TGTGCCAGCAGCTTACGGGACACCGCCAACTATGGCTACACCTTC. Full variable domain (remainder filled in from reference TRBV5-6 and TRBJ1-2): DAGVTQSPTHLIKTRGQQVTLRCSPKSGHDTVSWYQQALGQGPQFIFQYYEEEERQRGNFPDRFSGHQFPNYSSELNVNALLLGDSALYLCASSLRDTANYGYTFGSGTRLTVV.

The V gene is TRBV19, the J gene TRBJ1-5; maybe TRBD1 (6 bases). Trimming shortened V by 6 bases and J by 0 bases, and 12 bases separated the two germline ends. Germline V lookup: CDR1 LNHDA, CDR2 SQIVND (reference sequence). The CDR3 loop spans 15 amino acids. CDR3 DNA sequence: TGTGCCAGTAGCTGGGACATCTATAGCAATCAGCCCCAGCATTTT. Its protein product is CASSWDIYSNQPQHF. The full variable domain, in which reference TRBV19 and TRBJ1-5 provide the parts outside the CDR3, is DGGITQSPKYLFRKEGQNVTLSCEQNLNHDAMYWYRQDPGQGLRLIYYSQIVNDFQKGDIAEGYSVSREKKESFPLTVTSAQKNPTAFYLCASSWDIYSNQPQHFGDGTRLSIL.

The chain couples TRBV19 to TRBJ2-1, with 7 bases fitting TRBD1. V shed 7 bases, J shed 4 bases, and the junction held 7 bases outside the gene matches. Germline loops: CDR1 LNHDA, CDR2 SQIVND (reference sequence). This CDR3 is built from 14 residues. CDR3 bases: TGTGCCAGTACGTGGGACAGCGTTTACAATGAGCAGTTCTTC. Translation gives CASTWDSVYNEQFF.

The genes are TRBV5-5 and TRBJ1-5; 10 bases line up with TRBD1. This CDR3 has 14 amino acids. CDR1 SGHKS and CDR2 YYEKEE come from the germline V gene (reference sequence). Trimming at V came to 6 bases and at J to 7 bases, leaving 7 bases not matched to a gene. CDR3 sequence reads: CASTKTGGGQPQHF. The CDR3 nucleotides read TGTGCCAGCACCAAGACAGGGGGCGGCCAGCCCCAGCATTTT.

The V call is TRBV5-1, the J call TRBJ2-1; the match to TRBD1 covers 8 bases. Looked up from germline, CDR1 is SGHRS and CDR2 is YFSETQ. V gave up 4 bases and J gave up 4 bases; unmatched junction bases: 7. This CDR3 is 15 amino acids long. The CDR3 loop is CASSPGGLGYNEQFF. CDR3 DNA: TGCGCCAGCAGCCCAGGGGGCTTAGGATACAATGAGCAGTTCTTC.

The CDR3 sequence is CASSVNGETGGSTEAFF. As DNA, the CDR3 is TGTGCCAGCAGCGTTAACGGCGAGACAGGCGGGAGCACTGAAGCTTTCTTT. The gene calls are TRBV9 and TRBJ1-1; perhaps TRBD1 as D (6 bases). Trimming cost V 2 bases and J 4 bases, with 21 bases left between them. From germline, CDR1 is SGDLS and CDR2 YYNGEE. The CDR3 runs to 17 residues. The complete variable domain, with remaining parts taken from reference TRBV9 and TRBJ1-1, reads DSGVTQTPKHLITATGQRVTLRCSPRSGDLSVYWYQQSLDQGLQFLIQYYNGEERAKGNILERFSAQQFPDLHSELNLSSLELGDSALYFCASSVNGETGGSTEAFFGQGTRLTVV.

In DNA, the CDR3 is TGTGCCAGCAGTCACAGGGTAGATTCATATAATGAGCAGTTCTTC. The encoded protein is CASSHRVDSYNEQFF. The V call is TRBV7-6, the J call TRBJ2-1; D might be TRBD1 (6 bases). V lost 6 bases, J lost 7 bases, and 19 bases lay in between. The CDR3 spans 15 residues. Looked up from germline, CDR1 is SGHVS and CDR2 is FNYEAQ.

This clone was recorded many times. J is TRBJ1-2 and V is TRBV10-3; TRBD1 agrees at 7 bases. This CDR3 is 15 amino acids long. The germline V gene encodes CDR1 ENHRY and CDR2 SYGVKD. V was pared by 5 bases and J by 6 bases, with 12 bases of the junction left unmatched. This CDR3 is CAISPTGSSFDGYTF. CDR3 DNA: TGTGCCATCAGTCCGACAGGGTCCTCCTTCGATGGCTACACCTTC.

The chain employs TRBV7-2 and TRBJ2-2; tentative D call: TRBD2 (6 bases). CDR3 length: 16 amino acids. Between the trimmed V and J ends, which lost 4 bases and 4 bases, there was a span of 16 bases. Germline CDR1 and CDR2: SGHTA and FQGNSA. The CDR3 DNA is TGTGCCAGCAGCTCTACGACTAGGCCCACCACCGGGGAGCTGTTTTTT. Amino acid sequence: CASSSTTRPTTGELFF.

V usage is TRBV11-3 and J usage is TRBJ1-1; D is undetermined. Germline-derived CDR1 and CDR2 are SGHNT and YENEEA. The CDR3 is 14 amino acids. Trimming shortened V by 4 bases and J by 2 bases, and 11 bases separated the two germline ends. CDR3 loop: CASSSSGSNTEAFF. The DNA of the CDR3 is TGTGCCAGCAGCTCATCCGGGTCTAACACTGAAGCTTTCTTT.

CDR3 sequence (DNA): TGTGCCAGCAGTCCTGGGGCAGGGGGGTACGAGCAGTACTTC. This translates into CASSPGAGGYEQYF. The rearrangement links TRBV21-1 to TRBJ2-7; the table assigns TRBD1, which was not confirmed against the DNA. TRBV21-1 is described as a pseudogene. The length of the CDR3 is 14 residues.

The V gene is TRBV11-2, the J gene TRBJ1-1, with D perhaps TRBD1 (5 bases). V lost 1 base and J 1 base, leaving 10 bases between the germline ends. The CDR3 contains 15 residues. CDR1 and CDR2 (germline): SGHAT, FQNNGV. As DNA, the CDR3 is TGTGCCAGCAGCTTAGGGGGAGGGGCGAACACTGAAGCTTTCTTT. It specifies CASSLGGGANTEAFF.

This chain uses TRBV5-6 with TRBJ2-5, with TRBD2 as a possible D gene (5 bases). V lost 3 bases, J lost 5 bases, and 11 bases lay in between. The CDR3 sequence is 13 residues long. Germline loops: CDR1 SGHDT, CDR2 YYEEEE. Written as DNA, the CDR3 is TGTGCCAGCAGCTCTGTGGGGAGTGAGACCCAGTACTTC. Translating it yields CASSSVGSETQYF.

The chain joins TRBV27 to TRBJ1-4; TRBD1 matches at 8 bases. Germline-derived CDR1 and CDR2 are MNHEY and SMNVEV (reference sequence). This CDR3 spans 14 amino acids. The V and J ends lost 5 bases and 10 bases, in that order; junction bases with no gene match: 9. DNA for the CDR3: TGTGCCAGCAGTCCAGACAGGGGATTGGGAAAACTGTTTTTT. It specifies CASSPDRGLGKLFF.

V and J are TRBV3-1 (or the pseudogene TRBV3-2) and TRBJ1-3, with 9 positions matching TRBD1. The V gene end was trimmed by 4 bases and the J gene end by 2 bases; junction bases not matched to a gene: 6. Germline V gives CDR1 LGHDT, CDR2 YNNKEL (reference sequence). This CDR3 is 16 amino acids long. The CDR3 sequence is CASSPGDREAGNTIYF. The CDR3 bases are TGTGCCAGCAGCCCTGGGGACAGGGAGGCTGGAAACACCATATATTTT.

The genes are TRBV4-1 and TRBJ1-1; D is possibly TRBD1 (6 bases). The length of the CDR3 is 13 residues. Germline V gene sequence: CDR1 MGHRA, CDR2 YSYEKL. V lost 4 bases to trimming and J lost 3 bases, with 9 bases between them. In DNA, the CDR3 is TGCGCCAGCAGCCTCACAGGGTACACTGAAGCTTTCTTT. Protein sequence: CASSLTGYTEAFF.

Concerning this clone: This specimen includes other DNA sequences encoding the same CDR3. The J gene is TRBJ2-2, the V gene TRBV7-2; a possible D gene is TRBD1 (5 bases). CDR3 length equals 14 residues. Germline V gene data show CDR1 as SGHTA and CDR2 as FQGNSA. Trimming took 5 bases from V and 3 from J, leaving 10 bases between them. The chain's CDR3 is CASSLTGYTGELFF. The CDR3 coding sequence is TGTGCCAGCAGCCTAACAGGTTACACCGGGGAGCTGTTTTTT.